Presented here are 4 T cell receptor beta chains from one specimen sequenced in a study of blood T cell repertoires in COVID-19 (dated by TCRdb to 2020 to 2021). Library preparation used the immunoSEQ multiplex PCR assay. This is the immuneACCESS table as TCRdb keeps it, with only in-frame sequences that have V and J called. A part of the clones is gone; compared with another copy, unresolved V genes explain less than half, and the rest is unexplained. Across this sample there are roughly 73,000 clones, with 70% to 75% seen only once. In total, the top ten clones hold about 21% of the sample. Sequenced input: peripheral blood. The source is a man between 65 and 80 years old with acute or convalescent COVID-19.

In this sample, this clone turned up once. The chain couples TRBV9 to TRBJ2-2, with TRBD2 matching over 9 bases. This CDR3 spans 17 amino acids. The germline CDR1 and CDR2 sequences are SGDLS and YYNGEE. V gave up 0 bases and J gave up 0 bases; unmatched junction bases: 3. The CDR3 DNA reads TGTGCCAGCAGCGTAGTAGGCGGGAGGGCGAACACCGGGGAGCTGTTTTTT. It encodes CASSVVGGRANTGELFF.

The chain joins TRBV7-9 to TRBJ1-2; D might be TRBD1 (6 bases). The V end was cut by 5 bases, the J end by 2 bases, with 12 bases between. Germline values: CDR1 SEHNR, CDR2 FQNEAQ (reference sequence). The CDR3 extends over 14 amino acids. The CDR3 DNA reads TGTGCCAGCAGCCTCCGGGACAACAACTATGGCTACACCTTC. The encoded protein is CASSLRDNNYGYTF.

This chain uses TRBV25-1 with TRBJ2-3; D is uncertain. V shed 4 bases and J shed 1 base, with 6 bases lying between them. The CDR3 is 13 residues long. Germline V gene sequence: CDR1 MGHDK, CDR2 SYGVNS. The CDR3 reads CASSVQGTDTQYF. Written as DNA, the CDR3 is TGTGCCAGCAGTGTTCAGGGCACAGATACGCAGTATTTT.

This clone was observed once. CDR3 coding DNA: TGTGCCAGCAGTACTCCGGGACAGGGAGTTGGTGAGCAGTTCTTC. This translates into CASSTPGQGVGEQFF. V gene TRBV6-2 or TRBV6-3 combines with J gene TRBJ2-1, with 9 bases that match TRBD1. After removal of 5 bases from V and 9 bases from J, the junction contained 11 bases not matched to a gene. Germline loops: CDR1 MNHEY, CDR2 SVGEGT. The CDR3 is made up of 15 amino acids.